This entry is about one TCR beta chain. Only in-frame clones appear in the TCRdb table, and some are missing; sequencing was by immunoSEQ multiplex PCR. The sample includes tens of thousands of clones, about 89% of them seen just once. The entry originates in a study of OX40 agonist ivuxolimab in advanced cancers. Germline CDR1 reads LNHDA; CDR2 reads SQIVND (reference sequence). The length of the CDR3 is 13 residues. Trimming pared 4 bases from V and 3 bases from J, leaving 9 bases between. This rearrangement joins TRBV19 to TRBJ1-1; perhaps TRBD1 as D (6 bases). The sequencing used CD4+ or CD8+ T cells sorted from blood, collected in a trial of the OX40 agonist ivuxolimab. The source of this sequence is an adult with an advanced solid tumor such as melanoma, head and neck, liver or kidney cancer. This chain's CDR3 is CASSKQGHTEAFF. CDR3 bases: TGTGCCAGTAGTAAACAGGGCCACACTGAAGCTTTCTTT.